Listed below are T cell receptor beta chains from one sample, sequenced in a study of tumor-infiltrating lymphocytes in primary liver carcinoma. TCRdb independently ran MiXCR on the multiplex PCR reads; one entry per CDR3 protein. The table lists fewer than 40,000 distinct CDR3 sequences, 71% of them singletons. The sample consisted of liver tumor tissue from sampling region 3. Every receptor here comes from a woman aged 25 to 39 with primary liver carcinoma and hepatitis B virus infection. Both conserved end residues are part of each CDR3. A D gene is named only where the DNA matches it firmly. Clone size, where shown, is once, few, many, or a class for clones that have expanded.

j_call | cdr3_length | d_call | v_call | clone_size | cdr3_aa | cdr3_nt
TRBJ2-1 | 14 | TRBD1 | TRBV11-2 | once | CACSRRTGLDKQFF | TGTGCCTGCAGCCGACGGACAGGGCTCGATAAGCAGTTCTTC
TRBJ2-1 | 18 | TRBD2 | TRBV29-1 | - | CSVSRLAAIAGGVNEQFF | TGCAGCGTTTCAAGACTGGCTGCCATAGCGGGAGGTGTGAATGAGCAGTTCTTC
TRBJ2-1 | 15 | TRBD2 | TRBV11-2 | many | CASSLGTSGYNEQSF | TGTGCCAGCAGCTTAGGGACTAGCGGTTACAATGAGCAGTCCTTC
TRBJ2-7 | 15 | - | TRBV11-2 | - | CASSPRAEHEYEQYF | TGTGCCAGCAGCCCCCGGGCGGAACATGAGTATGAGCAGTACTTC
TRBJ2-1 | 16 | TRBD2 | TRBV4-3 | - | CASCQDWDYAYNEQFF | TGCGCCAGCTGCCAAGACTGGGACTACGCGTACAATGAGCAGTTCTTC
TRBJ1-2 | 12 | - | TRBV6-5 | - | CASSSPGVGCTF | TGTGCCAGCAGTTCGCCAGGCGTCGGCTGCACCTTC
TRBJ2-1 | 16 | TRBD2 | TRBV5-4 | - | CASNFPGGRSRNEQFF | TGTGCCAGCAACTTCCCCGGCGGGAGGAGTCGGAATGAGCAGTTCTTC
TRBJ1-1 | 14 | - | TRBV11-1 | - | CASNFGQGCTEAFF | TGTGCCAGCAACTTCGGGCAAGGCTGCACTGAAGCTTTCTTT
TRBJ2-7 | 14 | TRBD2 | TRBV11-2 | many | CASSLTSWSYEQYF | TGTGCCAGCAGCTTGACTAGCTGGAGTTACGAACAGTACTTC
TRBJ2-3 | 15 | TRBD2 | TRBV11-2 | - | CASSSVSGRANTQYF | TGTGCCAGCAGCTCAGTAAGCGGGAGAGCGAATACGCAGTACTTT
TRBJ2-7 | 15 | TRBD2 | TRBV4-3 | - | CVSSQDRWTGREHYF | TGCGTCAGCAGCCAAGATCGATGGACGGGGCGGGAGCATTACTTC
TRBJ2-5 | 15 | - | TRBV12-3/TRBV12-4 | - | CASSTYAGSEETQCF | TGTGCCAGCAGCACCTACGCAGGGAGCGAAGAGACCCAGTGCTTC
TRBJ2-7 | 13 | - | TRBV29-1 | - | CSVETGSSYEQYF | TGCAGCGTTGAAACTGGTAGCTCCTACGAGCAGTACTTC
TRBJ2-5 | 19 | - | TRBV11-1 | - | CTSSPPPEVRKDFQETQYF | TGTACCAGCAGCCCGCCCCCGGAGGTCAGGAAGGACTTCCAAGAGACCCAGTACTTC
TRBJ2-7 | 18 | TRBD1 | TRBV4-2 | - | CASSQEHLGQGWPREQYF | TGTGCCAGCAGCCAGGAACACCTGGGACAGGGGTGGCCGCGCGAGCAGTACTTC
TRBJ2-5 | 16 | - | TRBV11-2 | - | CVNRSRDSAHQETQYF | TGTGTCAACAGATCCCGGGACTCGGCCCACCAAGAGACCCAGTACTTC
TRBJ1-5 | 18 | TRBD1 | TRBV6-1 | - | CASSERPPGTGRNQAQHF | TGTGCCAGTAGTGAAAGACCTCCCGGGACAGGGCGCAATCAGGCCCAGCATTTT
TRBJ2-1 | 17 | TRBD2 | TRBV4-2 | medium-sized | CASSHGKGTSVDNEQFF | TGTGCCAGCAGCCACGGCAAAGGGACTAGCGTAGACAATGAGCAGTTCTTC
TRBJ2-3 | 17 | - | TRBV5-4 | - | CASSIDGQPPPTDTQYF | TGTGCCAGCAGCATAGACGGACAGCCCCCACCCACAGATACGCAGTATTTT
TRBJ2-1 | 14 | - | TRBV10-3 | - | CNISPTATRDGHFF | TGTAACATCAGTCCCACGGCGACCCGGGATGGGCACTTCTTC
TRBJ2-2 | 11 | - | TRBV29-1 | - | CSAVGWTELFF | TGCAGCGCCGTAGGGTGGACCGAGCTGTTTTTT
TRBJ2-1 | 14 | - | TRBV11-2 | few | CASNLGSSRGEQFF | TGTGCCAGCAACTTAGGGTCCAGCAGGGGTGAGCAGTTCTTC
TRBJ2-3 | 17 | - | TRBV11-2 | - | CASSYRGSGSLTDTRYF | TGTGCCAGCAGCTATCGAGGGAGTGGGAGCCTCACAGATACGCGGTATTTT
TRBJ2-7 | 14 | - | TRBV20-1 | few | CSAKTPGLIYEQYF | TGCAGTGCTAAGACGCCGGGACTGATATACGAGCAGTACTTC
TRBJ2-5 | 13 | - | TRBV4-1 | - | CSSANPREETQYF | TGCTCCAGCGCTAATCCGAGGGAAGAGACCCAGTACTTC
TRBJ1-5 | 15 | TRBD1 | TRBV7-8 | - | CASSLLIIGGKSQHF | TGTGCCAGCAGCTTACTTATAATAGGGGGCAAGTCCCAGCATTTT
TRBJ1-5 | 15 | - | TRBV5-5 | - | CASSQDEGIHQPQHF | TGTGCCAGCAGCCAGGACGAGGGGATTCATCAGCCCCAACATTTT
TRBJ2-7 | 16 | - | TRBV6-1 | many | CASSERSAGPTYEQYF | TGTGCCAGCAGTGAACGATCGGCGGGCCCTACCTACGAGCAGTACTTC
TRBJ2-5 | 16 | - | TRBV11-2 | - | CASSTRTRGAKDTQYF | TGTGCTAGCAGCACAAGAACACGGGGCGCGAAAGATACCCAGTACTTC
TRBJ2-1 | 15 | TRBD2 | TRBV5-1 | - | CASSLEGLAGVEQFF | TGCGCCAGCAGTTTGGAGGGACTAGCGGGAGTTGAGCAGTTCTTC
TRBJ2-1 | 17 | TRBD2 | TRBV11-2 | - | CVSSLGLIAGGPNEQFF | TGTGTCAGCAGCTTAGGTCTGATAGCGGGAGGACCGAATGAGCAGTTCTTC
TRBJ2-5 | 13 | TRBD1 | TRBV6-5 | - | CAISTDRGPTQYF | TGTGCCATCAGTACCGATAGGGGGCCGACCCAGTACTTC
TRBJ1-1 | 15 | - | TRBV10-3 | once | CAICESQGLDTEAFF | TGTGCCATCTGTGAATCACAGGGTTTAGACACTGAGGCTTTCTTT
TRBJ2-7 | 17 | - | TRBV28 | once | CASSLLLDGWYSYEQYF | TGTGCAAGCAGCCTCCTTTTGGACGGATGGTACTCCTACGAGCAGTATTTC
TRBJ2-1 | 15 | - | TRBV28 | - | CASSFGGSSYNVHFF | TGTGCCAGCAGTTTCGGTGGGAGCTCCTACAATGTGCACTTCTTC
TRBJ2-1 | 17 | TRBD1 | TRBV11-2 | many | CASSLGRQGISYNEQFF | TGTGCCAGCAGCTTAGGTCGACAGGGTATCTCCTACAATGAGCAGTTCTTC
TRBJ2-7 | 17 | - | TRBV14 | - | CASSQESAETRSYEEYF | TGCGCCAGCAGTCAAGAGTCGGCGGAGACTAGGTCCTACGAGGAGTACTTC
TRBJ2-7 | 16 | TRBD2 | TRBV11-2 | - | CARSLVEVLAGEEQYF | TGTGCCCGCAGCTTAGTGGAGGTACTAGCGGGGGAAGAACAGTACTTC
TRBJ2-4 | 13 | - | TRBV29-1 | medium-sized | CSVEEGVKNIQYF | TGCAGCGTTGAAGAGGGGGTGAAAAACATTCAGTACTTC
TRBJ1-5 | 14 | - | TRBV5-6 | - | CASRLSGTHQPQHF | TGTGCTAGCAGATTGAGTGGGACCCATCAGCCCCAGCATTTT
TRBJ2-7 | 14 | - | TRBV11-2 | - | CASSQTRGSGEQYF | TGTGCCAGCAGCCAGACTAGAGGGAGTGGTGAGCAATACTTC
TRBJ1-1 | 14 | TRBD1 | TRBV7-9 | - | CANGPDRLNTEAFF | TGTGCCAACGGCCCGGACAGGTTGAACACTGAAGCTTTCTTT
TRBJ2-7 | 12 | - | TRBV12-3/TRBV12-4 | many | CASSKTGYEQYF | TGTGCCAGCAGCAAGACAGGCTACGAGCAGTACTTC
TRBJ2-1 | 13 | TRBD2 | TRBV11-3 | - | CADASGNGNGQFF | TGTGCCGACGCTAGCGGGAATGGGAATGGGCAGTTCTTC
TRBJ2-2 | 19 | - | TRBV6-1 | few | CASSDTLPGGPANTGELFF | TGTGCCAGCAGTGATACCCTTCCCGGGGGCCCCGCGAACACCGGGGAGCTGTTCTTT
TRBJ2-1 | 15 | TRBD2 | TRBV12-3/TRBV12-4 | - | CASSRGLAGGYEQFF | TGTGCCAGCAGCCGTGGACTAGCGGGAGGATATGAGCAGTTCTTC
TRBJ1-2 | 13 | TRBD1 | TRBV29-1 | few | CSVTPWTGEDSTF | TGCAGCGTTACACCTTGGACAGGGGAAGACAGCACCTTC
TRBJ1-6 | 15 | - | TRBV11-2 | - | CASSLEVVAITPIHF | TGTGCCAGCAGCTTAGAAGTGGTAGCTATCACACCCATCCACTTT